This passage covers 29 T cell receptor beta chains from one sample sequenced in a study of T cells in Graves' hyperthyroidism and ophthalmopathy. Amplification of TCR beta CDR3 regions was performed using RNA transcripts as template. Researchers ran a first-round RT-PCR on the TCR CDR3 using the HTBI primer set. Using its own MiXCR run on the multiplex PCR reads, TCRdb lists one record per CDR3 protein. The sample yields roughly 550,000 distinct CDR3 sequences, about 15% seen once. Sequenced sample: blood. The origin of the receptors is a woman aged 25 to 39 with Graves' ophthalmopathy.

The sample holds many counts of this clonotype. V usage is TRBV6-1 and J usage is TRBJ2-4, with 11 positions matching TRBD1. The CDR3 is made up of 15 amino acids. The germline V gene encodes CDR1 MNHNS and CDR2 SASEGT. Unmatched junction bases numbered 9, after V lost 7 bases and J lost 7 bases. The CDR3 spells CASMRTGGEGNIQYF. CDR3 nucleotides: TGTGCCAGCATGAGGACAGGGGGCGAAGGGAACATTCAGTACTTC.

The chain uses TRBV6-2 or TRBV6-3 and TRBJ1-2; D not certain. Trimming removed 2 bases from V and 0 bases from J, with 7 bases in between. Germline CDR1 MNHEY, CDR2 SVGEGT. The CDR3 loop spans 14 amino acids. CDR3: CASSYMAPNYGYTF. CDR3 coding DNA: TGTGCCAGCAGTTACATGGCACCTAACTATGGCTACACCTTC.

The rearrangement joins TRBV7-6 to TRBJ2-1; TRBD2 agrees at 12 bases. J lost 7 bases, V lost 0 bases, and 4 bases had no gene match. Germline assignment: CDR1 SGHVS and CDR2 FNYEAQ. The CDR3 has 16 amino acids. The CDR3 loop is CASSLAGTSGFNEQFF. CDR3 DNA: TGTGCCAGCAGCTTAGCCGGGACTAGCGGGTTTAATGAGCAGTTCTTC.

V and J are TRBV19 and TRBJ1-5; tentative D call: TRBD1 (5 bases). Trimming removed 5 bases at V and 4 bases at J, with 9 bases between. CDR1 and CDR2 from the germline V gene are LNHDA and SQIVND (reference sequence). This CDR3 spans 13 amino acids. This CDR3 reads CASSWGRNQPQHF. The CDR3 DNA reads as TGTGCCAGTAGTTGGGGACGGAATCAGCCCCAGCATTTT.

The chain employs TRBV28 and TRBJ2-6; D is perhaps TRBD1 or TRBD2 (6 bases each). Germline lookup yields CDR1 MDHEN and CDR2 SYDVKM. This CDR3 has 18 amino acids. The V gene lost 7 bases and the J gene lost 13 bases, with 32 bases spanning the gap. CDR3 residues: CASIHTGNSMRGASVLTF. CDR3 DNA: TGTGCCAGCATCCACACGGGAAATTCGATGAGGGGGGCCAGTGTCCTGACTTTC.

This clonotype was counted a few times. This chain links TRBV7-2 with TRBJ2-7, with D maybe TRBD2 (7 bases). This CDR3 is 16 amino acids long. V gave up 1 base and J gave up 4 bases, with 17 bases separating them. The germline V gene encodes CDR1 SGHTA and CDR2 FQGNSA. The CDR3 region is CASSLDGGGGIYEQYF. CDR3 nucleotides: TGTGCCAGCAGCTTAGATGGGGGGGGCGGGATTTACGAGCAGTACTTC.

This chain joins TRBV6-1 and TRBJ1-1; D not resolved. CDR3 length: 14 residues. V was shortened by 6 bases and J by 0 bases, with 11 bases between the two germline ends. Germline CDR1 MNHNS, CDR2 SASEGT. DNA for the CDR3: TGTGCCAGCAGCCCTCTCCCCGTGAACACTGAAGCTTTCTTT. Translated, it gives CASSPLPVNTEAFF.

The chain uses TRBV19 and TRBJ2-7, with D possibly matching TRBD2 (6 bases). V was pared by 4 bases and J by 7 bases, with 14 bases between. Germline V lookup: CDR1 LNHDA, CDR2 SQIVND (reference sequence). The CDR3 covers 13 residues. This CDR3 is CASSTGTFGEQYF. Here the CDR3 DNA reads TGTGCCAGTAGTACCGGGACTTTTGGGGAGCAGTACTTC.

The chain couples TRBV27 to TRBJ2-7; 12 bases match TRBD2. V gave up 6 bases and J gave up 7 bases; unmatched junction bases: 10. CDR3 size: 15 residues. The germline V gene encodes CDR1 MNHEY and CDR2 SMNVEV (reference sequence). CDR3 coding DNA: TGTGCCAGCAGCTTGGCCGGGACTAGCGGGTTGGAGCAGTACTTC. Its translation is CASSLAGTSGLEQYF.

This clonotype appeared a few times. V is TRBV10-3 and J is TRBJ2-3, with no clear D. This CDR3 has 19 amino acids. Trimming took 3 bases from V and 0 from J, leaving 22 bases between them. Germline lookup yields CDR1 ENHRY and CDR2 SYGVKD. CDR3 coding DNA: TGTGCCATCAGTGAAAACCTCCGAGAGACGGCTCCCAGCACAGATACGCAGTATTTT. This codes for CAISENLRETAPSTDTQYF.

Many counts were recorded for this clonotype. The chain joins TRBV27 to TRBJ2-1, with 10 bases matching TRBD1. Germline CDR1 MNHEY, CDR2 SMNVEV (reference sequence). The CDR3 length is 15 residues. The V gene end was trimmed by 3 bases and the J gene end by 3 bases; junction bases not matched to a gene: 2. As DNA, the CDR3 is TGTGCCAGCAGTTTCCGGGACAGGGGCTACAATGAGCAGTTCTTC. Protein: CASSFRDRGYNEQFF.

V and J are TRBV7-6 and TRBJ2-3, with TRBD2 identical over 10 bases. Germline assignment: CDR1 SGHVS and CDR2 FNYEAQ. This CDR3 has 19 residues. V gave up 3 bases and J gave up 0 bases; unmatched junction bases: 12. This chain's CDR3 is CASSLRQAGGITSTDTQYF. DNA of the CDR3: TGTGCCAGCAGCTTGAGGCAAGCGGGAGGGATTACTAGCACAGATACGCAGTATTTT.

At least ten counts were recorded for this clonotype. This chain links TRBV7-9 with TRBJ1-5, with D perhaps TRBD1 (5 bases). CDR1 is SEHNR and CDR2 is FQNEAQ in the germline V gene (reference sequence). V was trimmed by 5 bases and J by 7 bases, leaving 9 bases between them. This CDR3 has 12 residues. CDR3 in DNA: TGTGCCAGCAGCCATAGGGACCAGCCCCAGCATTTT. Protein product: CASSHRDQPQHF.

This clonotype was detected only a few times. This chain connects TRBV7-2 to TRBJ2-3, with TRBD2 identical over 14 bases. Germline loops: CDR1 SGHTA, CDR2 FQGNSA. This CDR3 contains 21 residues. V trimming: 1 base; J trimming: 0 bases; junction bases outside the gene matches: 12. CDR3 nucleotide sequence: TGTGCCAGCAGCTTAGGATTAAGACTAGCGGGGGGGGACACTAGCACAGATACGCAGTATTTT. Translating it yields CASSLGLRLAGGDTSTDTQYF.

CDR3 sequence reads: CAWSSRPLTSGNTIYF. DNA of the CDR3: TGTGCCTGGAGTAGTCGGCCTTTGACCTCTGGAAACACCATATATTTT. V usage is TRBV30 and J usage is TRBJ1-3, with D unresolved. V was shortened by 2 bases and J by 0 bases, with 14 bases between the two germline ends. The CDR3 has 16 residues. The germline V gene has CDR1 GTSNPN and CDR2 SVGIG (reference sequence).

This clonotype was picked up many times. The CDR3, as DNA: TGTGCCAGCAGCTTACCCCCGGGACTAGCGCACAATGAGCAGTTCTTC. Translation: CASSLPPGLAHNEQFF. The chain recombines TRBV7-3 with TRBJ2-1; 10 nucleotides line up with TRBD2. The CDR3 runs 16 residues. Trimming removed 2 bases from V and 5 bases from J; junction bases left unmatched: 6. Germline CDR1 and CDR2: SGHTA and FQGTGA.

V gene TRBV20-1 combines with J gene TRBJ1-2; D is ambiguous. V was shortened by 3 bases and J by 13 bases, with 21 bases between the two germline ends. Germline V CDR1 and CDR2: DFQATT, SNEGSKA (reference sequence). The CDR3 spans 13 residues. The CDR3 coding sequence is TGCAGTGCTAGTAAAAATGATCTGGCGGTTTCCACCTTC. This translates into CSASKNDLAVSTF.

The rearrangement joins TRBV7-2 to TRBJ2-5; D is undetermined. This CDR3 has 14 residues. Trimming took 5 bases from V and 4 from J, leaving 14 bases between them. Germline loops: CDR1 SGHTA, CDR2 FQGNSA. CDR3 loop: CASSIVRTGETQYF. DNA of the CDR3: TGTGCCAGCAGCATTGTAAGAACGGGAGAGACCCAGTACTTC. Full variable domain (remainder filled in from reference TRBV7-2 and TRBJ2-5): GAGVSQSPSNKVTEKGKDVELRCDPISGHTALYWYRQSLGQGLEFLIYFQGNSAPDKSGLPSDRFSAERTGGSVSTLTIQRTQQEDSAVYLCASSIVRTGETQYFGPGTRLLVL.

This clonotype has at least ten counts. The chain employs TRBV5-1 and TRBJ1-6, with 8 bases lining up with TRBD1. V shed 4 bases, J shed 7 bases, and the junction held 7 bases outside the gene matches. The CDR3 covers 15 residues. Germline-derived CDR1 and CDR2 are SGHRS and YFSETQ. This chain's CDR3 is CASSRQGTLNSPLHF. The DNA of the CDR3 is TGCGCCAGCAGCCGACAGGGGACTCTCAATTCACCCCTCCACTTT.

The CDR3 region is CASLRLAGVAYNEQFF. The CDR3 region has the DNA TGTGCCAGCCTACGCCTAGCGGGAGTGGCCTACAATGAGCAGTTCTTC. The chain combines TRBV7-9 with TRBJ2-1; 10 nucleotides agree with TRBD2. CDR1 SEHNR and CDR2 FQNEAQ come from the germline V gene (reference sequence). V lost 8 bases to trimming and J lost 2 bases; unmatched junction nucleotides: 9. The CDR3 consists of 16 residues.

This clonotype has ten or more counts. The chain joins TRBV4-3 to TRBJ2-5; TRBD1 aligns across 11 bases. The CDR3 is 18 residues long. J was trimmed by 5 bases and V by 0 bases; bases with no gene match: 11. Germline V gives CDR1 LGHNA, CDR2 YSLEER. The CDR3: CASSQDGQGAFLGETQYF. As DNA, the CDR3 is TGCGCCAGCAGCCAAGACGGACAGGGGGCATTCTTGGGGGAGACCCAGTACTTC.

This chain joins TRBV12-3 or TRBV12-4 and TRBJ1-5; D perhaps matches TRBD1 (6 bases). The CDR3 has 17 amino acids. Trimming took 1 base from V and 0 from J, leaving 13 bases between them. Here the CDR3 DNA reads TGTGCCAGCAGTTTAGATATGGGGGGCGTTAGCAATCAGCCCCAGCATTTT. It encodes CASSLDMGGVSNQPQHF.

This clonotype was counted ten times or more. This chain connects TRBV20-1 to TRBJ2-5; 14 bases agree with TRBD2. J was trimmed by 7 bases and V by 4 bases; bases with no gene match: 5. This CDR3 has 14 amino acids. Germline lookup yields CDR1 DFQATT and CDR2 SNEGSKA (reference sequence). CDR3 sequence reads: CSATGLAGVGTQYF. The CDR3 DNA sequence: TGCAGTGCTACGGGACTAGCGGGAGTAGGGACCCAGTACTTC.

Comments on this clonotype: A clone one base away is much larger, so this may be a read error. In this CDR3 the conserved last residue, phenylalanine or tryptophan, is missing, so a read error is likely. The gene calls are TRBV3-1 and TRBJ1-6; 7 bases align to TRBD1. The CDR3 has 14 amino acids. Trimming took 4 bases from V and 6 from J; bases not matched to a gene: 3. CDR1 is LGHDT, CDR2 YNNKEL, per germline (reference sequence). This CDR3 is CASSPGQSNSPLHL. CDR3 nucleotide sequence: TGTGCCAGCAGCCCGGGACAGTCTAATTCACCCCTCCACCTT.

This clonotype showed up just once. The DNA for the CDR3 is TGTGCCAGCAGCCAGGCCTCAGGGTATGATGGCTACACCTTC. Translating it yields CASSQASGYDGYTF. The chain recombines TRBV3-1 with TRBJ1-2, with D possibly matching TRBD1 (5 bases). This CDR3 has 14 amino acids. The V end was cut by 3 bases, the J end by 6 bases, with 14 bases between. Germline CDR1 and CDR2: LGHDT and YNNKEL (reference sequence).

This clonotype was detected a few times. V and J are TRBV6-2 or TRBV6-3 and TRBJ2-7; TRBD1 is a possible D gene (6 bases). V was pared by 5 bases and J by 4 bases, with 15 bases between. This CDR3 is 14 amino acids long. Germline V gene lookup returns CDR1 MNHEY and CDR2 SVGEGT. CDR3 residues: CASSLPGQPYEQYF. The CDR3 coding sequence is TGTGCCAGCAGTCTCCCCGGACAGCCATACGAGCAGTACTTC.

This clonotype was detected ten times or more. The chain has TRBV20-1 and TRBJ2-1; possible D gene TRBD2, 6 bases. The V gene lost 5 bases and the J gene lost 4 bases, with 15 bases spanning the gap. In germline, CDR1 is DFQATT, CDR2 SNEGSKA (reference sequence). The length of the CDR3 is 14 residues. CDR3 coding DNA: TGCAGTGCTGGAAGGTTAGCGGAGTACAATGAGCAGTTCTTC. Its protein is CSAGRLAEYNEQFF.

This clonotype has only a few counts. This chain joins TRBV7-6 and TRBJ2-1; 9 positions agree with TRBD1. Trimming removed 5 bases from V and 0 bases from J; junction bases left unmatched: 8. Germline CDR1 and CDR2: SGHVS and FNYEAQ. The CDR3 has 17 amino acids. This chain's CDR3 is CASSPLQGAGSYNEQFF. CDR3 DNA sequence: TGTGCCAGCAGCCCGCTACAGGGGGCGGGCTCCTACAATGAGCAGTTCTTC.

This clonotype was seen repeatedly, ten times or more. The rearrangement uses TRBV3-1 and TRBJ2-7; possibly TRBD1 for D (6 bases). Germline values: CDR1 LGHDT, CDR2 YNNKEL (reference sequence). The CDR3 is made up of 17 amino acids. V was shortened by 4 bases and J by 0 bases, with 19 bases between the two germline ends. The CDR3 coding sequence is TGTGCCAGCAGCCGTCTTACAGGGCAACAAGGCTCCTACGAGCAGTACTTC. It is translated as CASSRLTGQQGSYEQYF.